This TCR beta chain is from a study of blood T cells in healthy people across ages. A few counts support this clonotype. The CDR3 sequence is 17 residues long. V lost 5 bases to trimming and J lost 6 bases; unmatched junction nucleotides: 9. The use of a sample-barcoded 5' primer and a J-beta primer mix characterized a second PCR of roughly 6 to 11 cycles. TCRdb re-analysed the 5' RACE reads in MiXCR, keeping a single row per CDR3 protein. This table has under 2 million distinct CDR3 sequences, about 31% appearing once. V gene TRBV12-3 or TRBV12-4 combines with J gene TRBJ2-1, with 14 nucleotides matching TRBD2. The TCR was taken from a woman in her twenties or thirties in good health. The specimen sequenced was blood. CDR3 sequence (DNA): TGTGCCAGCAGTCCTCAGGGACTAGCGGGAGTCTTCAATGAGCAGTTCTTC. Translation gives CASSPQGLAGVFNEQFF.